This T cell receptor (beta chain) was sequenced for a study of beta chain features in type 1 diabetes. Note on this clone: Its antigen is as yet unknown.

Germline V gives CDR1 SQVTM, CDR2 ANQGSEA. J lost 7 bases, V lost 5 bases, and 5 bases had no gene match. CDR3 length equals 14 residues. Study-wide points: For Type 1 diabetes patients, all four CD4+ subsets carried TCRB CDR3s that were moderately but significantly shorter.

Expressed TCRB transcripts got sequenced, as all isolated RNA was reverse transcribed. TCRdb's copy holds only in-frame clones and misses some; the assay was immunoSEQ multiplex PCR. The sample shows 220,000 or so clones, about 71% of them seen only once. The specimen sequenced was naive CD4+ T cells from blood. This clonotype was obtained from a man aged 25 to 40 in good health. The chain links TRBV29-1 to TRBJ2-2; TRBD2 matches at 12 bases. DNA of the CDR3: TGCAGCGTTAGTTGGACTAGCGGGATCGGGGAGCTGTTTTTT. Its protein product is CSVSWTSGIGELFF.